These 27 T cell receptor beta chains came from one sample sequenced in a study of CD8 T cells in ankylosing spondylitis. Each CDR3 protein gets one entry after TCRdb re-called the 5' RACE reads with MiXCR. The sample holds around 130,000 distinct CDR3 sequences, around 7% seen once. Source material: blood, either unsorted or a sorted T cell fraction (not recorded which). The receptor set was obtained from a male donor with ankylosing spondylitis or in good health (not recorded which).

At least ten counts were recorded for this clonotype. The V call is TRBV5-1, the J call TRBJ2-3; TRBD2 agrees at 9 bases. Losses at the gene ends were 4 bases for V and 1 base for J; bases not matched to a gene: 7. Germline V gives CDR1 SGHRS, CDR2 YFSETQ. This CDR3 contains 16 residues. For the CDR3, the DNA is TGCGCCAGCAGCATGGAGTTAGCGGGAGGCACAGATACGCAGTATTTT. Translation: CASSMELAGGTDTQYF.

The table lists this clonotype with many counts. The rearrangement joins TRBV6-2 or TRBV6-3 to TRBJ2-6; a weak D match, TRBD1 (6 bases). The CDR3 spans 16 residues. V was clipped by 7 bases and J by 4 bases, with 17 bases between them. Germline CDR1 and CDR2: MNHEY and SVGEGT. CDR3 nucleotide sequence: TGTGCCAGCATTGCACAGGGCTTGGGGGGGGCCAACGTCCTGACTTTC. It encodes CASIAQGLGGANVLTF.

The chain recombines TRBV2 with TRBJ2-2, with TRBD1 matching 8 bases. Losses at the gene ends were 5 bases for V and 7 bases for J; bases not matched to a gene: 15. From germline, CDR1 is SNHLY and CDR2 FYNNEI. The CDR3 has 17 amino acids. The CDR3: CASSRYGQGPRGGELFF. The CDR3 DNA sequence: TGTGCCAGCAGTAGATATGGACAGGGCCCACGAGGCGGGGAGCTGTTTTTT.

This clonotype was seen more than once but under ten times. This may arise from a read error, as a much more abundant clone is one base away. The rearrangement links TRBV29-1 to TRBJ2-5; D tentatively fits TRBD1 or TRBD2 (7 bases each). Germline CDR1 SQVTM, CDR2 ANQGSEA. This CDR3 contains 12 residues. The CDR3 nucleotides are TGCAGCGCCAGGGGGGGACGGGAGACCCAGTCCTTC. This translates into CSARGGRETQSF.

This clonotype has ten or more counts. CDR3 residues: CASSLVADTEAFF. The DNA of the CDR3 is TGTGCCAGCAGTTTGGTAGCGGACACTGAAGCTTTCTTT. The chain has TRBV12-3 or TRBV12-4 and TRBJ1-1; no clear D. V shed 3 bases and J shed 3 bases, with 8 bases lying between them. There are 13 residues in the CDR3.

This clonotype was recorded many times. The V call is TRBV7-7, the J call TRBJ2-1; weak D call: TRBD1 (6 bases). Germline CDR1 is SSHAT and CDR2 is FNYEAQ (reference sequence). The CDR3 runs to 13 residues. Trimming cost V 5 bases and J 10 bases, with 15 bases left between them. The CDR3 bases are TGTGCCAGCAGCGTAAGGGACACTTTAGAGCAGTTCTTC. This codes for CASSVRDTLEQFF. The full variable domain, in which reference TRBV7-7 and TRBJ2-1 provide the parts outside the CDR3, is GAGVSQSPRYKVTKRGQDVTLRCDPISSHATLYWYQQALGQGPEFLTYFNYEAQPDKSGLPSDRFSAERPEGSISTLTIQRTEQRDSAMYRCASSVRDTLEQFFGPGTRLTVL.

This clonotype has at least ten counts. The rearrangement joins TRBV29-1 to TRBJ2-7; D possibly matches TRBD1 or TRBD2 (5 bases each). This CDR3 has 14 amino acids. Germline CDR1 reads SQVTM; CDR2 reads ANQGSEA. Trimming left V 5 bases short and J 0 bases short, with 14 bases between. CDR3 residues: CSVPREGSSYEQYF. The CDR3 coding sequence is TGCAGCGTTCCCAGAGAGGGGAGCTCCTACGAGCAGTACTTC.

The table lists this clonotype with many counts. The rearrangement uses TRBV7-2 and TRBJ2-7, with no clear D. CDR1 and CDR2 from the germline V gene are SGHTA and FQGNSA. Trimming shortened V by 3 bases and J by 0 bases, and 9 bases separated the two germline ends. This CDR3 is built from 14 residues. For the CDR3, the DNA is TGTGCCAGCAGCTTGGTCGACTCCTCCTACGAGCAGTACTTC. Encoded protein: CASSLVDSSYEQYF.

The rearrangement joins TRBV24-1 to TRBJ2-1; no firm D call. Trimming took 11 bases from V and 4 from J, leaving 11 bases between them. Germline lookup yields CDR1 KGHDR and CDR2 SFDVKD. This CDR3 spans 12 amino acids. The CDR3 bases are TGTGCCATTTCCCCCGGGTACAATGAGCAGTTCTTC. Translating gives CAISPGYNEQFF.

There are many counts of this clonotype. The chain carries TRBV12-3 or TRBV12-4 and TRBJ2-7; 10 bases align to TRBD1. V lost 5 bases to trimming and J lost 5 bases; unmatched junction nucleotides: 9. The CDR3 is 15 amino acids. CDR3 bases: TGTGCCAGCAGTGATGGGGACAGGGGTGCCCACGAGCAGTACTTC. This translates into CASSDGDRGAHEQYF.

This clonotype has a count of ten or more. This rearrangement joins TRBV20-1 to TRBJ2-7, with 8 bases that match TRBD2. The CDR3 has 14 amino acids. V lost 2 bases and J lost 1; bases outside the gene matches: 4. Per germline, CDR1 DFQATT and CDR2 SNEGSKA (reference sequence). The CDR3 region has the DNA TGCAGTGCTAGATCCGGGACTAGTTCCTACGAGCAGTACTTC. Its translation: CSARSGTSSYEQYF.

This clonotype was seen at least ten times. Here the CDR3 reads CASSFSGGDTYEQYF. CDR3 coding DNA: TGCGCCAGCAGCTTCTCAGGGGGCGATACCTACGAGCAGTACTTC. The chain is built from TRBV5-1 and TRBJ2-7; 8 nucleotides agree with TRBD1. The CDR3 is 15 residues long. In germline, CDR1 is SGHRS, CDR2 YFSETQ. Germline trimming cut 2 bases from V and 2 bases from J; bases unmatched to any gene: 6. Full variable domain (outside the CDR3, taken from reference TRBV5-1 and TRBJ2-7): KAGVTQTPRYLIKTRGQQVTLSCSPISGHRSVSWYQQTPGQGLQFLFEYFSETQRNKGNFPGRFSGRQFSNSRSEMNVSTLELGDSALYLCASSFSGGDTYEQYFGPGTRLTVT.

V gene TRBV5-1 combines with J gene TRBJ1-3, with 11 bases aligning to TRBD1. The germline gives CDR1 SGHRS, CDR2 YFSETQ. V gave up 4 bases and J gave up 1 base; unmatched junction bases: 4. The CDR3 has 16 residues. The CDR3 is CASSTGQGASGNTIYF. CDR3 DNA: TGCGCCAGCAGCACTGGACAGGGGGCTTCTGGAAACACCATATATTTT.

This clonotype was counted ten times or more. The CDR3 DNA reads as TGCGCCAGCAGCGGTGGAGGTAGTGCCTCCTACAATGAGCAGTTCTTC. It codes for CASSGGGSASYNEQFF. This chain joins TRBV5-1 and TRBJ2-1, with D perhaps TRBD2 (5 bases). This CDR3 is built from 16 residues. Germline assignment: CDR1 SGHRS and CDR2 YFSETQ. V was shortened by 4 bases and J by 0 bases, with 14 bases between the two germline ends.

This clonotype was seen at least ten times. The rearrangement joins TRBV6-1 to TRBJ1-5; a weak D match, TRBD1 (6 bases). With 4 bases removed from V and 0 bases from J, the gap between germline ends came to 13 bases. This CDR3 comprises 16 residues. Germline values: CDR1 MNHNS, CDR2 SASEGT. In DNA form, the CDR3 reads TGTGCCAGCAGTGCCGGACAGCTCTATAGCAATCAGCCCCAGCATTTT. Its translation is CASSAGQLYSNQPQHF.

This clonotype was observed at least ten times. The chain links TRBV5-6 to TRBJ2-7, with 7 bases fitting TRBD2. Germline V gene lookup returns CDR1 SGHDT and CDR2 YYEEEE. The CDR3 runs 17 residues. The V and J ends lost 3 bases and 2 bases, in that order; junction bases with no gene match: 14. CDR3 sequence: CASSYAPTSHYTYEQYF. The CDR3 DNA reads TGTGCCAGCAGCTATGCCCCGACTAGCCATTATACCTACGAGCAGTACTTC.

This clonotype was observed at least ten times. This chain links TRBV11-2 with TRBJ2-5; weak D call: TRBD2 (6 bases). In germline, CDR1 is SGHAT, CDR2 FQNNGV. Between the trimmed V and J ends, which lost 2 bases and 3 bases, there was a span of 16 bases. This CDR3 comprises 16 residues. The CDR3 loop reads CASSLPGGDLKETQYF. CDR3 nucleotide sequence: TGTGCCAGCAGCTTACCCGGGGGTGATCTAAAAGAGACCCAGTACTTC.

This clonotype was recorded at least ten times. The chain has TRBV7-8 and TRBJ1-3; D call uncertain. Trimming stripped 3 bases from V and 8 bases from J, with 11 bases between. Looked up from germline, CDR1 is SGHVS and CDR2 is FQNEAQ. This CDR3 contains 13 residues. The CDR3 DNA sequence: TGTGCCAGCAGCTTCACCGGGCCGGACACCATATATTTT. Translation: CASSFTGPDTIYF. Supplemented by reference TRBV7-8 and TRBJ1-3, the full variable domain reads GAGVSQSPRYKVAKRGQDVALRCDPISGHVSLFWYQQALGQGPEFLTYFQNEAQLDKSGLPSDRFFAERPEGSVSTLKIQRTQQEDSAVYLCASSFTGPDTIYFGEGSWLTVV.

This clonotype was detected ten times or more. The chain recombines TRBV12-3 or TRBV12-4 with TRBJ1-2, with D perhaps TRBD1 (5 bases). CDR3 length: 12 amino acids. The V end lost 3 bases, the J end lost 7 bases, and 9 bases lay between the germline ends. CDR3 DNA: TGTGCCAGCAGTTTGGGGCAGGGTGGCTACACCTTC. Protein product: CASSLGQGGYTF.

Ten or more counts support this clonotype. This CDR3 is CASTVSREFSYNEQFF. The CDR3 bases are TGTGCCAGCACCGTCTCACGGGAGTTTTCTTACAATGAGCAGTTCTTC. The gene calls are TRBV7-2 and TRBJ2-1; D is perhaps TRBD2 (6 bases). V was trimmed by 7 bases and J by 4 bases, leaving 20 bases between them. CDR1 and CDR2 from the germline V gene are SGHTA and FQGNSA. CDR3 length: 16 residues.

This clonotype has ten or more counts. The CDR3 loop is CASRGSSGRTGELFF. The CDR3 nucleotides read TGTGCCAGCAGGGGGTCTAGCGGGCGCACCGGGGAGCTGTTTTTT. The chain uses TRBV2 and TRBJ2-2; 8 bases align to TRBD2. Germline trimming cut 6 bases from V and 4 bases from J; bases unmatched to any gene: 7. Germline V gene sequence: CDR1 SNHLY, CDR2 FYNNEI. The CDR3 contains 15 residues.

This clonotype was counted ten times or more. V gene TRBV7-8 combines with J gene TRBJ1-5; 8 nucleotides match TRBD1. The length of the CDR3 is 13 residues. Germline assignment: CDR1 SGHVS and CDR2 FQNEAQ. V was pared by 5 bases and J by 7 bases, with 4 bases of the junction left unmatched. The CDR3 reads CASSRDRNQPQHF. The CDR3, as DNA: TGTGCCAGCAGCCGGGACAGGAACCAGCCCCAGCATTTT.

This clonotype appeared a few times. The gene calls are TRBV5-1 and TRBJ1-5; 7 bases line up with TRBD1. The ends lost 2 bases at V and 3 bases at J; junction bases unmatched: 2. CDR3 length equals 14 residues. CDR1 and CDR2 from the germline V gene are SGHRS and YFSETQ. The CDR3 DNA follows: TGCGCCAGCAGCTTAACAGGGGCCAATCAGCCCCAGCATTTT. It translates to CASSLTGANQPQHF.

This clonotype occurred many times. V usage is TRBV5-1 and J usage is TRBJ1-1; D is unclear. Germline V gene data show CDR1 as SGHRS and CDR2 as YFSETQ. Trimming stripped 1 base from V and 1 base from J, with 5 bases between. This CDR3 has 13 residues. CDR3 sequence: CASSLFTNTEAFF. The DNA for the CDR3 is TGCGCCAGCAGCTTGTTTACGAACACTGAAGCTTTCTTT.

This clonotype occurred many times. J is TRBJ2-3 and V is TRBV20-1; 10 bases match TRBD2. The CDR3 runs 14 residues. The V segment lost 8 bases and the J segment 2 bases; nucleotides outside the gene matches: 7. Germline loops: CDR1 DFQATT, CDR2 SNEGSKA (reference sequence). The CDR3 DNA is TGCAGTTCGACGGGACTAGCGAACACAGATACGCAGTATTTT. This encodes CSSTGLANTDTQYF.

In its sample, this clonotype was seen many times. The chain links TRBV4-3 to TRBJ2-7; D not resolved. The length of the CDR3 is 14 residues. Trimming took off 0 bases at V and 1 base at J, with 7 bases between the two ends. Per germline, CDR1 LGHNA and CDR2 YSLEER. The CDR3 loop reads CASSQEDGSYEQYF. CDR3 DNA: TGCGCCAGCAGCCAAGAGGATGGTTCCTACGAGCAGTACTTC.

This clonotype was seen more than once but under ten times. The V and J genes are TRBV24-1 and TRBJ2-2; 12 bases are shared with TRBD1. Trimming cost V 3 bases and J 7 bases; bases outside gene matches: 8. The V gene's germline CDR1 is KGHDR and CDR2 SFDVKD. The length of the CDR3 is 17 residues. Here the CDR3 reads CATSDAGTGGAGGELFF. The CDR3 nucleotides read TGTGCCACCAGTGATGCCGGGACAGGGGGCGCAGGCGGGGAGCTGTTTTTT.